The 11 T cell receptor beta chains below all came from one sample that was sequenced in a study of follicular helper T cells after annual influenza vaccination. Sample time point: 2014-2015 season, pre-vaccination. Clones were read by immunoSEQ multiplex PCR, and TCRdb kept only the in-frame ones, dropping some. The repertoire holds roughly 10,000 clones, with around four fifths as singletons. This specimen consisted of CXCR5+ CD38- circulating T follicular helper cells from blood, obtained on the day of influenza vaccination. Subset specified: circulating Tfh, non-naive CD4+CXCR5+PD-1+ (ICOS+CD38+ or ICOS-CD38-). All receptors derive from an adult who received the influenza vaccine.

This clone appeared once. The chain links TRBV5-1 to TRBJ2-7, with D perhaps matching TRBD1 (6 bases). The CDR3 totals 16 residues. The germline gives CDR1 SGHRS, CDR2 YFSETQ. V was shortened by 0 bases and J by 3 bases, with 16 bases between the two germline ends. The CDR3 spells CASSLDSGQGFYEQYF. As DNA, the CDR3 is TGCGCCAGCAGCTTGGATTCGGGGCAGGGGTTCTACGAGCAGTACTTC.

The chain joins TRBV5-1 to TRBJ2-2; D unclear. There are 14 residues in the CDR3. The germline CDR1 and CDR2 sequences are SGHRS and YFSETQ. V was pared by 7 bases and J by 5 bases, with 15 bases between. The CDR3 sequence: CASGPRAQTGELFF. The CDR3 nucleotides read TGCGCCAGCGGGCCCCGGGCCCAAACCGGGGAGCTGTTTTTT. The whole variable domain, remainder taken from reference TRBV5-1 and TRBJ2-2, is KAGVTQTPRYLIKTRGQQVTLSCSPISGHRSVSWYQQTPGQGLQFLFEYFSETQRNKGNFPGRFSGRQFSNSRSEMNVSTLELGDSALYLCASGPRAQTGELFFGEGSRLTVL.

The chain employs TRBV10-3 and TRBJ1-1, with D uncertain. With 6 bases removed from V and 6 bases from J, the gap between germline ends came to 17 bases. Per germline, CDR1 ENHRY and CDR2 SYGVKD. This CDR3 has 14 residues. This CDR3 is CAIRDRTLNSEAFF. In DNA form, the CDR3 reads TGTGCCATCAGGGATAGGACCCTTAACTCTGAAGCTTTCTTT.

The chain is built from TRBV6-1 and TRBJ1-3; D gene uncertain. Looked up from germline, CDR1 is MNHNS and CDR2 is SASEGT. The CDR3 is 14 amino acids. Trimming left V 1 base short and J 3 bases short, with 7 bases between. CDR3 loop: CASSEVFIGNTIYF. CDR3 in DNA: TGTGCCAGCAGTGAAGTCTTCATTGGAAACACCATATATTTT.

This chain links TRBV19 with TRBJ2-3, with TRBD2 identical over 11 bases. The V gene's germline CDR1 is LNHDA and CDR2 SQIVND (reference sequence). V trimming: 3 bases; J trimming: 0 bases; junction bases outside the gene matches: 2. CDR3 length: 16 residues. CDR3 sequence: CASSMTSGASTDTQYF. DNA for the CDR3: TGTGCCAGTAGTATGACTAGCGGGGCAAGCACAGATACGCAGTATTTT.

The V gene is TRBV5-6, the J gene TRBJ2-1, with 13 bases matching TRBD2. Germline loops: CDR1 SGHDT, CDR2 YYEEEE. The CDR3 runs to 15 residues. V lost 4 bases, J lost 6 bases, and 4 bases stayed unmatched. CDR3 nucleotide sequence: TGTGCCAGCAGCAAGGGACTAGCGGGACGCAATGAGCAGTTCTTC. This encodes CASSKGLAGRNEQFF.

Comments on this clone: One end of the junction varies from germline; a read error may be responsible. The CDR3 DNA follows: TGTGCCAGCAGCTTAGGAGGGGCGGGAACCGGCGTCAATCAGCAGTTCTTC. Its protein is CASSLGGAGTGVNQQFF. The chain employs TRBV11-2 and TRBJ2-1, with D possibly matching TRBD2 (6 bases). This CDR3 has 17 amino acids. Germline V CDR1 and CDR2: SGHAT, FQNNGV.

The V call is TRBV28, the J call TRBJ2-2; D unresolved. The CDR3 is made up of 12 amino acids. The germline V gene has CDR1 MDHEN and CDR2 SYDVKM. V lost 5 bases to trimming and J lost 9 bases, with 10 bases between them. CDR3: CASSPQARELFF. The DNA of the CDR3 is TGTGCCAGCAGTCCCCAGGCCAGGGAGCTGTTTTTT.

J is TRBJ2-3 and V is TRBV28, with 11 bases identical to TRBD2. The germline V gene has CDR1 MDHEN and CDR2 SYDVKM. V shed 3 bases and J 10 bases; nucleotides not matched to a gene: 9. CDR3 length equals 15 residues. The CDR3 sequence: CASSFRASGRRAQYF. The CDR3 region has the DNA TGTGCCAGCAGTTTTCGTGCTAGCGGGAGGAGAGCGCAGTATTTT.

This clone occurred once. The CDR3 protein is CASSLESNQPQHF. The CDR3 DNA reads as TGTGCCAGCAGCTTAGAAAGCAATCAGCCCCAGCATTTT. The J gene is TRBJ1-5, the V gene TRBV7-2; unclear D gene. The CDR3 is 13 amino acids. Germline V gene data show CDR1 as SGHTA and CDR2 as FQGNSA. Trimming cost V 1 base and J 1 base, with 2 bases left between them.

This clone is a singleton in its sample. The gene calls are TRBV28 and TRBJ1-1; D may be TRBD1 (6 bases). Trimming took 5 bases from V and 6 from J, leaving 22 bases between them. Per the germline V gene, CDR1 is MDHEN and CDR2 is SYDVKM. The CDR3 runs to 16 residues. The CDR3 reads CASSPTVPGALAEAFF. The CDR3 nucleotides are TGTGCCAGCAGTCCCACAGTTCCAGGGGCGCTTGCTGAAGCTTTCTTT.